This entry is about one T cell receptor beta chain. Clones were sequenced by immunoSEQ multiplex PCR, and TCRdb holds only the in-frame ones, with some missing. This sample yields 100,000 to 150,000 clones, of which 80% to 90% are seen a single time; 4% to 5.5% belongs to the top ten. The CDR3 is 15 residues long. CDR1 and CDR2 (germline): LNHDA, SQIVND (reference sequence). Trimming took off 0 bases at V and 3 bases at J, with 11 bases between the two ends. The data are from a study of blood T cell repertoires in COVID-19. On the study more broadly: Samples representing acute and convalescent COVID-19 were sourced from the United States, Italy and Spain.

The specimen sequenced was peripheral blood. The receptor was isolated from a man aged 35-49 years with acute or convalescent COVID-19. The gene calls are TRBV19 and TRBJ1-2; D not resolved. The CDR3 spells CASSIEDGGHYGYTF. The CDR3, as DNA: TGTGCCAGTAGTATAGAGGACGGCGGGCACTATGGCTACACCTTC.